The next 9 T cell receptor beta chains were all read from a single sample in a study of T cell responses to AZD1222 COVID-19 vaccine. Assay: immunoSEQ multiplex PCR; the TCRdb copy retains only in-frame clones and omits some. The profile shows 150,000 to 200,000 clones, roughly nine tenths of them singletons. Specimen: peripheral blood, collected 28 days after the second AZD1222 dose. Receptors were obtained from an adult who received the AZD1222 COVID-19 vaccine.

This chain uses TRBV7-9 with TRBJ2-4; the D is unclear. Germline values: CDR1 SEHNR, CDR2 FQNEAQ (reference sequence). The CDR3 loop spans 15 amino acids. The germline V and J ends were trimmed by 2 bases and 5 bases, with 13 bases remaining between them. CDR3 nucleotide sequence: TGTGCCAGCAGCTTAACAGAATCTGGGCAAAACATTCAGTACTTC. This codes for CASSLTESGQNIQYF.

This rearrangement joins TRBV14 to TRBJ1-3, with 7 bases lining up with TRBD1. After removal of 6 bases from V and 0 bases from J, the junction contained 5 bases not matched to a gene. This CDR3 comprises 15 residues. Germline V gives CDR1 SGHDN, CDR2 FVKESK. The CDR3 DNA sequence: TGTGCCAGCAGTCGGGACAGCTTCTCTGGAAACACCATATATTTT. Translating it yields CASSRDSFSGNTIYF.

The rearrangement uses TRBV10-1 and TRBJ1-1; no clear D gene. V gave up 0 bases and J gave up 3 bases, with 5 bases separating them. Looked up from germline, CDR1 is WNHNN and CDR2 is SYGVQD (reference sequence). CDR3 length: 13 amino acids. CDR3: CASSESVDTEAFF. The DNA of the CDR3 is TGCGCCAGCAGTGAGTCCGTGGACACTGAAGCTTTCTTT.

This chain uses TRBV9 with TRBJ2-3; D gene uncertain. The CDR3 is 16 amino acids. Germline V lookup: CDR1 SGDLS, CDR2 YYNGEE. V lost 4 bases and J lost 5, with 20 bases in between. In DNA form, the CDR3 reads TGTGCCAGCAGCCCAGACCGAGTGTGGGCGAGAGATACGCAGTATTTT. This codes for CASSPDRVWARDTQYF.

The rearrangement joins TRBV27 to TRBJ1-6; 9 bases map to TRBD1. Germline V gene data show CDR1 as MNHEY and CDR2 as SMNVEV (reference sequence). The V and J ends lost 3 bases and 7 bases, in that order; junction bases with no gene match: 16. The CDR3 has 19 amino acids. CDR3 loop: CASSFSSGVGTGKNSPLHF. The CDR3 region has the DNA TGTGCCAGCAGTTTTTCCAGTGGTGTCGGGACAGGGAAAAATTCACCCCTCCACTTT.

This CDR3 is CASSPSQGWEQFF. The CDR3 nucleotides read TGTGCCAGCAGCCCCAGTCAGGGTTGGGAGCAGTTCTTC. This chain connects TRBV3-1 (or the pseudogene TRBV3-2) to TRBJ2-1, with D maybe TRBD1 (5 bases). V was shortened by 4 bases and J by 10 bases, with 14 bases between the two germline ends. The CDR3 is 13 residues long. CDR1 and CDR2 (germline): LGHDT, YNNKEL (reference sequence).

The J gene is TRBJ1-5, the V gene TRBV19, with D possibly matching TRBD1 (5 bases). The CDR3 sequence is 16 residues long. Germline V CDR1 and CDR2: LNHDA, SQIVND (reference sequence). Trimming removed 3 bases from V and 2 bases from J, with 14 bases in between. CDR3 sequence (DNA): TGTGCCAGTAGTATGGTGAGGGGTTCGGGCAATCAGCCCCAGCATTTT. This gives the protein CASSMVRGSGNQPQHF.

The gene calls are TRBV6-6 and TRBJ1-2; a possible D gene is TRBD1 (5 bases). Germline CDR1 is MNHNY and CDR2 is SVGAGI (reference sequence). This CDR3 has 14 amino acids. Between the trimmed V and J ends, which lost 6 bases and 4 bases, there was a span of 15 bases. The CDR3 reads CASRETGRSYGYTF. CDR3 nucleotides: TGTGCCAGCAGAGAGACGGGACGGTCCTATGGCTACACCTTC.

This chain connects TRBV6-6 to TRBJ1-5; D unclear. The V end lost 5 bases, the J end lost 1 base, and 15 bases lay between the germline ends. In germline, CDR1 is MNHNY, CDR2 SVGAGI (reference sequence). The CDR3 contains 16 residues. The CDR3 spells CASSLPSGLSNQPQHF. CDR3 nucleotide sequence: TGTGCCAGCAGTCTACCCTCGGGTCTGAGCAATCAGCCCCAGCATTTT.